This TCR beta chain stems from a study of blood T cells in healthy people across ages. In its sample, this clonotype was seen a few times. Its antigen is undetermined. A second about 6 to 11 cycle PCR used barcoded and J-beta primers. TCRdb reprocessed the 5' RACE reads with MiXCR, giving one entry per CDR3 protein. The sample lists roughly 700,000 distinct CDR3 sequences, roughly 50% occurring once. This CDR3 spans 14 amino acids. Trimming cost V 3 bases and J 2 bases, with 10 bases left between them. Study outcomes and limitations: Per-million-T-cell TCR beta diversity fell roughly linearly with age. Unsorted PBMC input precluded a conclusive naive versus antigen-experienced comparison.

The TCR was taken from a woman aged 55-69 years in good health. The rearrangement links TRBV12-3 or TRBV12-4 to TRBJ2-5, with D perhaps TRBD2 (5 bases). Sequenced sample: blood. The CDR3 coding sequence is TGTGCCAGCAGTTTCCGGGATGCACAAGAGACCCAGTACTTC. Its translation: CASSFRDAQETQYF.